This is a list of T cell receptor beta chains from one sample in a study of CD39 and CD103 CD8 tumor-infiltrating T cells. Only in-frame clones appear in the TCRdb table, and some are missing; sequencing was by immunoSEQ multiplex PCR. The table records roughly 15,000 clones, over 80% of them present only once. Material for sequencing was CD8+ T cells sorted from blood. The receptors derive from a human donor with head and neck squamous cell carcinoma. Both conserved end residues are part of each CDR3. D genes are given only for firm matches. Only some rows state a clone size, as once, few, many or a class for expanded clones.

TRBJ2-7	TRBV7-9	NA	few	TGTGCCAGCAGCGAGGGGCTGGAAGCCTACGAGCAGTACTTC	CASSEGLEAYEQYF
TRBJ2-2	TRBV6-5	NA	NA	TGTGCCAGCAGTTATGTCAGGGATTGGGCCGGGGAGCTGTTTTTT	CASSYVRDWAGELFF
TRBJ1-2	TRBV28	NA	NA	TGTGCCAGCAGCCCACAGTGGGGCGGTAACTATGGCTACACCTTC	CASSPQWGGNYGYTF
TRBJ1-1	TRBV4-1	NA	few	TGCGCCAGCAGCCAAGCCCCGGGGATGAACACTGAAGCTTTCTTT	CASSQAPGMNTEAFF
TRBJ2-7	TRBV7-3	NA	once	TGTGCCAGCAGCTTAGACGGCACCTACGAGCAGTACTTC	CASSLDGTYEQYF
TRBJ2-2	TRBV6-5	TRBD2	NA	TGTGCCAGCAGCTATGCAGCGGGGGGGACAGAGCTGTTTTTT	CASSYAAGGTELFF
TRBJ2-7	TRBV27	NA	NA	TGTGCCAGCAGTCCCGCGGGACACAACTACGAGCAGTACTTC	CASSPAGHNYEQYF
TRBJ1-5	TRBV27	NA	NA	TGTGCCAGCAGTTTAAGTCGACAGTACAATCAGCCCCAGCATTTT	CASSLSRQYNQPQHF
TRBJ1-5	TRBV21-1	NA	NA	TGTGCCCCCCGGACAGGGGCTCGTCAGCCCCAGCATTTT	CAPRTGARQPQHF
TRBJ1-5	TRBV19	NA	NA	TGTGCCAGTAGTATAGGAGCTCAGCCCCAGCATTTT	CASSIGAQPQHF
TRBJ2-7	TRBV10-2	NA	NA	TGCGCCAGCAGTGAGTCGGGGAAGGGCGAGCAGTACTTC	CASSESGKGEQYF
TRBJ1-5	TRBV6-1	NA	NA	TGTGCCAGCAGTACGCTTTTGACCTTAGAGTTT	CASSTLLTLEF
TRBJ2-3	TRBV27	TRBD1	NA	TGTGCCAGCAGTTTCGGCAGGGGGTTGGCAGATACGCAGTATTTT	CASSFGRGLADTQYF
TRBJ1-1	TRBV4-1	NA	NA	TGCGCCAGCAGCCAAGCTGAGGGACACCTGAACACTGAAGCTTTCTTT	CASSQAEGHLNTEAFF
TRBJ2-7	TRBV29-1	NA	once	TGCAGCGTTTTGGGGGGCTCCTACGAGCAGTACTTC	CSVLGGSYEQYF
TRBJ2-5	TRBV13	NA	NA	TGTGCCAGCAGCTTAGGGCTGAATAGGGGAGAGACCCAGTACTTC	CASSLGLNRGETQYF
TRBJ1-1	TRBV30	NA	few	TGTGCCTGGAGTATGGTGAACACTGAAGCTTTCTTT	CAWSMVNTEAFF
TRBJ2-7	TRBV7-9	NA	NA	TGTGCCAGCAGCTTAGGTGTCAGCCCTACCTACGAGCAGTACTTC	CASSLGVSPTYEQYF
TRBJ1-2	TRBV10-2	NA	NA	TGCGCCAGCAGTGAGTCGGACAGCACTCACTATGGCTACACCTTC	CASSESDSTHYGYTF
TRBJ1-1	TRBV4-1	NA	NA	TGCGCCAGCAGCCAACGACAGACTCTGACTGAAGCTTTCTTT	CASSQRQTLTEAFF
TRBJ2-6	TRBV5-8	NA	NA	TGTGCCAGCAGCTTGTGGACGAGCAGGTCTGGGGCCAACGTCCTGACTTTC	CASSLWTSRSGANVLTF
TRBJ2-1	TRBV6-5	NA	NA	TGTGCCAGCAGTTACACAGGGCGGGAGCAGTTCTTC	CASSYTGREQFF
TRBJ2-7	TRBV19	NA	NA	TGTGCCAGTAGTACAGGGTCCTACGAGCAGTACTTC	CASSTGSYEQYF
TRBJ1-4	TRBV2	NA	NA	TGTGCCAGCAGTTTAAATGAAAAACTGTTTTTT	CASSLNEKLFF
TRBJ2-7	TRBV4-1	TRBD1	NA	TGCGCCAGCAGCCTTACTGCTCCGGGACAGGGAATGATCGAGCAGTACTTC	CASSLTAPGQGMIEQYF
TRBJ1-5	TRBV6-4	NA	NA	TGTGCCAGCAGTGACATTCCGCCCCATCTACAGCCCCAGCATTTT	CASSDIPPHLQPQHF
TRBJ2-7	TRBV30	TRBD1	NA	TGTGCCTGGAGTCCGGGACAGGGGTACTACGAGCAGTACTTC	CAWSPGQGYYEQYF
TRBJ1-4	TRBV29-1	NA	NA	TGCAGCGTTGGAACAGCAGAAAAACTGTTTTTT	CSVGTAEKLFF
TRBJ1-1	TRBV7-9	NA	NA	TGTGCCAGCAGCTTTCCCCCGTCCGACCGACCCTCGATTGAAGCTTTCTTT	CASSFPPSDRPSIEAFF
TRBJ1-6	TRBV2	NA	NA	TGTGCCAGCAGTGAAGTGAGGACTAAGGGTTCACCCCTCCACTTT	CASSEVRTKGSPLHF
TRBJ2-7	TRBV11-2	NA	NA	TGTGCCAGCAGCCCCGCCGATTACATAGCTGGCGAGCAGTACTTC	CASSPADYIAGEQYF
TRBJ2-7	TRBV30	TRBD1	once	TGTGCCTGGAGTTCCGCAGGGGGTCTCTACGAGCAGTACTTC	CAWSSAGGLYEQYF
TRBJ2-1	TRBV7-3	TRBD2	NA	TGTGCCAGCAGCTCCCTAGGCGGGGGTGGGAATGAGCAGTTCTTC	CASSSLGGGGNEQFF
TRBJ1-4	TRBV30	NA	NA	TGTGCCTGGAGTCAGGGCAATGAAAAACTGTTTTTT	CAWSQGNEKLFF
TRBJ2-7	TRBV7-2	NA	NA	TGTGCCAGCAGCTTAGCCGCCTCCCGGACCTTCTCCTACGAGCAGTACTTC	CASSLAASRTFSYEQYF
TRBJ1-5	TRBV4-1	NA	NA	TGCGCCAGCAGCCAAGGTTTGCTGGGGTATCCCCAGCATTTT	CASSQGLLGYPQHF
TRBJ1-1	TRBV10-3	NA	NA	TGTGCCACCGGGGAAAAATGGAGCACTGAAGCTTTCTTT	CATGEKWSTEAFF
TRBJ2-1	TRBV27	TRBD1	NA	TGTGCCACCACCCGTACGGGACAGGGCTACAATGAGCAGTTCTTC	CATTRTGQGYNEQFF
TRBJ2-2	TRBV30	TRBD1	NA	TGTGCCTGGTGGACAGGGATGGCAGCCGGGGAGCTGTTTTTT	CAWWTGMAAGELFF
TRBJ2-1	TRBV4-1	NA	NA	TGCGCCAGCAGCCAAGTCCTAGGGGAGATCGTATACAATGAGCAGTTCTTC	CASSQVLGEIVYNEQFF
TRBJ2-5	TRBV6-5	TRBD1	NA	TGTGCCAGAAGAGAGGGGGCGAAAGAGACCCAGTACTTC	CARREGAKETQYF
TRBJ2-1	TRBV25-1	NA	NA	TGTGCCAGCAGTGAATATCTTTGGAACAATGAGCAGTTCTTC	CASSEYLWNNEQFF
TRBJ2-1	TRBV6-4	TRBD2	NA	TGTGCCAGCGATGGACTAGCGGGGCAAAATGAGCAGTTCTTC	CASDGLAGQNEQFF
TRBJ2-7	TRBV5-4	TRBD1	NA	TGTGCCAGCAGCCACGGGACAGGGGCTTACGAGCAGTACTTC	CASSHGTGAYEQYF
TRBJ1-4	TRBV4-1	NA	NA	TGCGCCAGCAGCCAAGATGGTCTGATTACGGTGGGTGAAAAACTGTTTTTT	CASSQDGLITVGEKLFF
TRBJ1-1	TRBV30	NA	NA	TGTGCCTGGAGTACCGGGGCTATTGGCACTGAAGCTTTCTTT	CAWSTGAIGTEAFF
TRBJ1-2	TRBV5-1	NA	NA	TGCGCCAGCAGCTTTCAACCAAACTATGGCTACACCTTC	CASSFQPNYGYTF
TRBJ2-1	TRBV28	TRBD1	NA	TGTGCCAGCCTCCTTCCGGGACAGGGCCACAATGAGCAGTTCTTC	CASLLPGQGHNEQFF
TRBJ2-7	TRBV2	NA	NA	TGTGCCAGCAGTGAATTTAGCGGACACTCCTACGAGCAGTACTTC	CASSEFSGHSYEQYF
TRBJ2-5	TRBV6-5	NA	NA	TGTGCCAGCAGTTACTCCAGGGTTTTAGAGACCCAGTACTTC	CASSYSRVLETQYF
TRBJ2-7	TRBV14	NA	once	TGTGCCAGCAGCAATTATGCCGACGAGCAGTACTTC	CASSNYADEQYF
TRBJ2-5	TRBV9	TRBD1	NA	TGTGCCAGCAGCGACCGGGACAGGGCCCAAGAGACCCAGTACTTC	CASSDRDRAQETQYF
TRBJ2-1	TRBV11-3	NA	NA	TGTGCCAGCAGCCCCGGGGACGTGGACGATGAGCAGTTCTTC	CASSPGDVDDEQFF
TRBJ2-1	TRBV2	TRBD1	once	TGTGCCAGCAGCCATCCGGGACAGGGGGATAATGAGCAGTTCTTC	CASSHPGQGDNEQFF